This T cell receptor (beta chain) originates from a study of blood T cell repertoires in COVID-19. Method: immunoSEQ multiplex PCR; TCRdb's copy keeps in-frame clones and lacks some. The sample has over 250,000 clones, roughly nine tenths seen once. This clone showed up just once. The sequenced material came from PBMCs or T cells enriched from blood (not recorded which). This receptor was taken from a woman younger than 30 who had recovered from COVID-19.

CDR3 DNA sequence: TGTGCCAGCAGCGTGACTAGCGGGACATACAATGAGCAGTTCTTC. Translation gives CASSVTSGTYNEQFF. The chain employs TRBV9 and TRBJ2-1, with 11 bases matching TRBD2. CDR1 SGDLS and CDR2 YYNGEE come from the germline V gene. Losses at the gene ends were 2 bases for V and 4 bases for J; bases not matched to a gene: 2. There are 15 residues in the CDR3.